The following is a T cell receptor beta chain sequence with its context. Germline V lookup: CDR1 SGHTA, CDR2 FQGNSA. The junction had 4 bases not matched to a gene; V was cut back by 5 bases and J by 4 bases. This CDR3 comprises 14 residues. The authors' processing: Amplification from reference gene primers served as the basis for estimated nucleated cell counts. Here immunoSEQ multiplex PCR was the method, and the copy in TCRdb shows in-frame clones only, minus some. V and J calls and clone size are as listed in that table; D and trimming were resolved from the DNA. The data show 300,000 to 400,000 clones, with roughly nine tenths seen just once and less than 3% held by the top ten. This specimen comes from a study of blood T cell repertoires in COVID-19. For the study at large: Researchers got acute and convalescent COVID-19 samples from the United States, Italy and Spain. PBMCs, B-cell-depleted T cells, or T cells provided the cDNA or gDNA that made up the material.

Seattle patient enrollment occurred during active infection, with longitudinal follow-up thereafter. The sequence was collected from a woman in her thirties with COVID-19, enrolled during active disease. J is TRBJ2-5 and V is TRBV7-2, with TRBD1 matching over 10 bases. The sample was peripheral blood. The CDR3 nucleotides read TGTGCCAGCAGCCCCGACAGGGGGCCAGAGACCCAGTACTTC. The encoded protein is CASSPDRGPETQYF.